The clone carrying this TCR beta chain showed up many times. Its specificity is unknown. The source of the sample is a study of T-cell memory formation after mild COVID-19. Findings and caveats of the study: Memory sampled before infection contained some responding clones, suggesting cross-reactive memory joined.

TCRdb recomputed calls from the 5' RACE reads with MiXCR, one row per CDR3 protein. The sample yields 470,000 or so distinct CDR3 sequences, more than 15% seen once. This CDR3 has 12 amino acids. The germline V and J ends were trimmed by 6 bases and 2 bases, with 7 bases remaining between them. CDR1 and CDR2 from the germline V gene are SGHTA and FQGNSA. The chain employs TRBV7-2 and TRBJ1-2, with unresolved D. The sequenced sample consisted of PBMCs or a T cell subset sorted from them (not recorded which). The receptor comes from a man in his late teens or twenties who had mild COVID-19 (a few samples of this study predate the infection). Cell type and time point are not known. CDR3 sequence (DNA): TGTGCCAGCAGTCAGCAGAACTATGGCTACACCTTC. Translation gives CASSQQNYGYTF.